Following are 23 T cell receptor beta chains from one sample sequenced in a study of human T cells and chemical hapten exposure. Using its own MiXCR run on the RACE reads, TCRdb lists one record per CDR3 protein. The table records tens of thousands of distinct CDR3 sequences, 3.7% of them present only once. As to time point: healthy volunteer bleed at 6 weeks. Extraction of total RNA was performed on unfractionated whole blood. The sequenced material came from whole blood. The receptors were gathered from a human donor in good health. Some clones in this sample may be carry-over from other donors' samples.

This chain links TRBV5-1 with TRBJ2-5; D call uncertain. Germline CDR1 SGHRS, CDR2 YFSETQ. The V end was cut by 0 bases, the J end by 5 bases, with 14 bases between. This CDR3 comprises 15 residues. The CDR3 reads CASSLGNNGPETQYF. The CDR3 region has the DNA TGCGCCAGCAGCTTGGGGAACAACGGGCCGGAGACCCAGTACTTC.

This clonotype is classed as medium-sized. In DNA form, the CDR3 reads TGCGCCAGCAGTGAGTCGGCTAGCAGGAAGGATACGCAGTATTTT. Protein product: CASSESASRKDTQYF. V usage is TRBV10-1 and J usage is TRBJ2-3, with D possibly TRBD2 on 5 matching bases. The CDR3 spans 15 residues. V was clipped by 0 bases and J by 6 bases, with 13 bases between them. Germline assignment: CDR1 WNHNN and CDR2 SYGVQD (reference sequence).

The table lists this clonotype with a few counts. The V gene is TRBV5-1, the J gene TRBJ1-1; D may be TRBD1 (6 bases). This CDR3 is built from 17 residues. Trimming took 2 bases from V and 0 from J, leaving 17 bases between them. Germline lookup yields CDR1 SGHRS and CDR2 YFSETQ. CDR3 nucleotides: TGCGCCAGCAGCTTCGTACAAGGGGGAGCTTTGAACACTGAAGCTTTCTTT. Translating it yields CASSFVQGGALNTEAFF.

There are a few counts of this clonotype. The chain links TRBV27 to TRBJ2-1, with 11 bases identical to TRBD2. Germline CDR1 MNHEY, CDR2 SMNVEV (reference sequence). J gave up 7 bases and V 7 bases, and 9 bases lay outside the gene matches. CDR3 size: 15 residues. The CDR3 reads CASIFYASGGNEQFF. CDR3 in DNA: TGTGCCAGCATCTTCTACGCTAGCGGGGGGAATGAGCAGTTCTTC.

This clonotype was detected many times. The chain is built from TRBV28 and TRBJ2-7, with D unclear. From germline, CDR1 is MDHEN and CDR2 SYDVKM. The V and J ends lost 3 bases and 1 base respectively, with 4 bases between them. The CDR3 has 12 amino acids. The CDR3: CASSFTSYEQYF. In DNA, the CDR3 is TGTGCCAGCAGTTTCACTTCCTACGAGCAGTACTTC.

In this sample, this clonotype turned up a few times. This sequence joins TRBV9 and TRBJ2-2; D might be TRBD2 (5 bases). Trimming removed 4 bases from V and 0 bases from J, with 13 bases in between. The CDR3 consists of 16 residues. In germline, CDR1 is SGDLS, CDR2 YYNGEE. The CDR3 DNA follows: TGTGCCAGCAGCCAAAGCCCCGGGGCGAACACCGGGGAGCTGTTTTTT. Translating gives CASSQSPGANTGELFF.

The V and J genes are TRBV28 and TRBJ1-2; no definite D call. Germline CDR1 is MDHEN and CDR2 is SYDVKM. Deletions cut 8 bases from V and 4 bases from J, with 11 bases between. The CDR3 loop spans 12 amino acids. CDR3 sequence: CASQGAGYGYTF. The DNA of the CDR3 is TGTGCCAGCCAAGGAGCCGGCTATGGCTACACCTTC.

This clonotype was counted many times. The V call is TRBV9, the J call TRBJ2-7, with 9 bases fitting TRBD2. CDR3 length equals 15 residues. Germline assignment: CDR1 SGDLS and CDR2 YYNGEE. V lost 4 bases to trimming and J lost 3 bases; unmatched junction nucleotides: 8. CDR3 sequence: CASSPRSSGVYEQYF. CDR3 coding DNA: TGTGCCAGCAGCCCCAGATCTAGCGGGGTCTACGAGCAGTACTTC.

This clonotype was picked up a small number of times. CDR3 region: CASSPPLLQETQYF. Here the CDR3 DNA reads TGTGCCAGCAGCCCCCCCCTCCTCCAAGAGACCCAGTACTTC. This rearrangement joins TRBV7-9 to TRBJ2-5; the D is unclear. This CDR3 has 14 residues. Trimming pared 5 bases from V and 1 base from J, leaving 11 bases between. Germline assignment: CDR1 SEHNR and CDR2 FQNEAQ (reference sequence).

This clonotype has a count of ten or more. The rearrangement joins TRBV6-6 to TRBJ1-1; D ambiguous. V was shortened by 11 bases and J by 4 bases, with 17 bases between the two germline ends. In germline, CDR1 is MNHNY, CDR2 SVGAGI (reference sequence). The CDR3 has 13 residues. The CDR3 DNA reads as TGTGCCTGCCTAATGGGTTTTTCCACTGAAGCTTTCTTT. Translating gives CACLMGFSTEAFF.

This clonotype was recorded many times. The chain couples TRBV28 to TRBJ2-7; TRBD2 aligns across 7 bases. The CDR3 is 13 amino acids. With 6 bases clipped from V and 3 bases from J, the junction kept 5 bases outside the gene matches. Germline CDR1 and CDR2: MDHEN and SYDVKM. Written as DNA, the CDR3 is TGTGCCAGCAGCTCCAGCGGGAACTACGAGCAGTACTTC. As protein: CASSSSGNYEQYF.

This clonotype was counted ten times or more. The chain recombines TRBV20-1 with TRBJ1-1; no clear D. The germline V and J ends were trimmed by 1 base and 6 bases, with 12 bases remaining between them. CDR3 size: 13 residues. The germline CDR1 and CDR2 sequences are DFQATT and SNEGSKA (reference sequence). This chain's CDR3 is CSARGSITPEAFF. DNA of the CDR3: TGCAGTGCTAGAGGGAGTATAACACCTGAAGCTTTCTTT.

This clonotype showed up many times. The chain recombines TRBV29-1 with TRBJ2-1, with D perhaps TRBD2 (5 bases). Trimming left V 1 base short and J 7 bases short, with 17 bases between. The germline CDR1 and CDR2 sequences are SQVTM and ANQGSEA. CDR3 size: 15 residues. The chain's CDR3 is CSVEGLAQSTNEQFF. The DNA for the CDR3 is TGCAGCGTTGAAGGGTTAGCGCAGTCAACTAATGAGCAGTTCTTC.

In this sample, this clonotype turned up many times. This chain links TRBV29-1 with TRBJ1-1, with D perhaps matching TRBD1 (6 bases). From germline, CDR1 is SQVTM and CDR2 ANQGSEA. The V end lost 4 bases, the J end lost 7 bases, and 16 bases lay between the germline ends. This CDR3 is built from 13 residues. CDR3 in amino acids: CSVVTGFGGEAFF. CDR3 in DNA: TGCAGCGTTGTGACAGGCTTCGGGGGTGAAGCTTTCTTT.

At least ten counts were recorded for this clonotype. The chain employs TRBV28 and TRBJ1-5, with D unresolved. The ends were cut back, 2 bases at V and 7 bases at J, with 12 bases in the middle. In germline, CDR1 is MDHEN, CDR2 SYDVKM. The CDR3 consists of 14 residues. In DNA, the CDR3 is TGTGCCAGCAGTTTACGGGCCGGGTACCAGCCCCAGCATTTT. This codes for CASSLRAGYQPQHF.

In its sample, this clonotype was seen many times. The genes are TRBV12-3 or TRBV12-4 and TRBJ1-1; 7 nucleotides align to TRBD1. The CDR3 extends over 14 amino acids. With V trimmed by 6 bases and J by 4 bases, 8 bases remained unmatched. This chain's CDR3 is CASSRTGGSTEAFF. The CDR3 nucleotides read TGTGCCAGCAGCCGGACAGGAGGCAGCACTGAAGCTTTCTTT.

CDR3 nucleotide sequence: TGTGCCAGCAGTTACCCGACAGGGCGGAATGACTATGGCTACACCTTC. It codes for CASSYPTGRNDYGYTF. The rearrangement links TRBV6-2 or TRBV6-3 to TRBJ1-2; the match to TRBD1 covers 7 bases. This CDR3 spans 16 amino acids. The V and J ends lost 2 bases and 3 bases, in that order; junction bases with no gene match: 9. Germline V CDR1 and CDR2: MNHEY, SVGEGT.

This clonotype came up many times. The rearrangement links TRBV2 to TRBJ2-2; no firm D call. Germline loops: CDR1 SNHLY, CDR2 FYNNEI. This CDR3 contains 15 residues. The V end was cut by 0 bases, the J end by 5 bases, with 10 bases between. CDR3 DNA sequence: TGTGCCAGCAGTGAAGCTACTCGGCGGACCGGGGAGCTGTTTTTT. This codes for CASSEATRRTGELFF.

This clonotype was found many times. The V call is TRBV18, the J call TRBJ1-2, with a possible D match to TRBD1 (5 bases). CDR1 and CDR2 (germline): KGHSH, LQKENI. The germline V and J ends were trimmed by 6 bases and 3 bases, with 17 bases remaining between them. CDR3 length equals 15 residues. The CDR3 DNA sequence: TGTGCCAGCTCGCCCTTAGAGAGGGGTGACTATGGCTACACCTTC. Amino acids: CASSPLERGDYGYTF.

This clonotype was seen ten or more times. The gene calls are TRBV28 and TRBJ2-5; D is uncertain. This CDR3 region has 13 residues. Germline values: CDR1 MDHEN, CDR2 SYDVKM. With 4 bases removed from V and 0 bases from J, the gap between germline ends came to 6 bases. The CDR3, as DNA: TGTGCCAGCAGTTATCAGTACCAAGAGACCCAGTACTTC. This encodes CASSYQYQETQYF.

This clonotype was observed many times. The chain employs TRBV5-4 and TRBJ2-3; D is uncertain. Germline assignment: CDR1 SGHNT and CDR2 YYREEE (reference sequence). CDR3 length: 14 amino acids. Trimming stripped 3 bases from V and 4 bases from J, with 12 bases between. The DNA of the CDR3 is TGTGCCAGCAGCTATTCTTTCACAGCAGATACGCAGTATTTT. It encodes CASSYSFTADTQYF.

This clonotype has ten or more counts. The V and J genes are TRBV7-9 and TRBJ2-7; possibly TRBD1 for D (5 bases). V was cut by 5 bases and J by 4 bases, with 21 bases left in between. Germline CDR1 is SEHNR and CDR2 is FQNEAQ (reference sequence). This CDR3 comprises 16 residues. CDR3 loop: CASSPQSGLRPYEQYF. Written as DNA, the CDR3 is TGTGCCAGCAGCCCCCAGTCAGGGCTGAGGCCTTACGAGCAGTACTTC.

The table lists this clonotype with many counts. The chain joins TRBV10-2 to TRBJ2-3, with D uncertain. The CDR3 runs 14 residues. Germline loops: CDR1 WSHSY, CDR2 SAAADI. Trimming pared 2 bases from V and 3 bases from J, leaving 9 bases between. The CDR3 region is CASSEMTVTDTQYF. The CDR3, as DNA: TGCGCCAGCAGTGAGATGACCGTTACAGATACGCAGTATTTT.